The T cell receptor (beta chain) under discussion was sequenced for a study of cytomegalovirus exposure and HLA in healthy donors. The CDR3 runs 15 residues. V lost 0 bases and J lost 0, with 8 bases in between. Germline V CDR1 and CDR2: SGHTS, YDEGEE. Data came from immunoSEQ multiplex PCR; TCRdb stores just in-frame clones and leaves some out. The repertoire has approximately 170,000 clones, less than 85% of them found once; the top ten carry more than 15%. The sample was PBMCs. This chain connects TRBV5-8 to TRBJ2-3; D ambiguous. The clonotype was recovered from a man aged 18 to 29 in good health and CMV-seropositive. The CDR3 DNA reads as TGTGCCAGCAGCTTGGGGTCACGGAGCACAGATACGCAGTATTTT. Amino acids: CASSLGSRSTDTQYF.